These 21 T cell receptor beta chains share one sample of origin, sequenced in a study of blood T cell repertoires in COVID-19. Using immunoSEQ multiplex PCR, the repertoire was profiled, and TCRdb retains in-frame clones only, with some absent. Here the sample spans 140,000 to 150,000 clones, around 83% being singletons. The sequencing input was peripheral blood. These receptors were collected from a man between 60 and 70 years old with active or convalescent COVID-19.

V usage is TRBV6-5 and J usage is TRBJ1-2, with unresolved D. V lost 0 bases and J 4 bases, leaving 12 bases between the germline ends. The CDR3 sequence is 15 residues long. Germline V CDR1 and CDR2: MNHEY, SVGAGI. The CDR3 region is CASSYSTGSFYGYTF. The CDR3 DNA is TGTGCCAGCAGTTACTCGACGGGGTCCTTCTATGGCTACACCTTC.

The V and J genes are TRBV13 and TRBJ2-7; 10 bases line up with TRBD1. The CDR3 consists of 13 residues. V was pared by 4 bases and J by 6 bases, with 3 bases of the junction left unmatched. CDR1 is PRHDT and CDR2 is FYEKMQ in the germline V gene (reference sequence). The CDR3 reads CASSSDRGLEQYF. In DNA form, the CDR3 reads TGTGCCAGCAGCTCTGACAGGGGGCTCGAGCAGTACTTC.

The rearrangement links TRBV9 to TRBJ2-3, with 16 bases matching TRBD2. V shed 3 bases, J shed 0 bases, and the junction held 10 bases outside the gene matches. The CDR3 contains 20 residues. Germline V lookup: CDR1 SGDLS, CDR2 YYNGEE. The CDR3 protein is CASSAQTPGLAGGSTDTQYF. DNA for the CDR3: TGTGCCAGCAGCGCACAAACTCCGGGACTAGCGGGGGGGAGCACAGATACGCAGTATTTT.

This clone was seen a few times. The chain carries TRBV13 and TRBJ2-7; possible D gene TRBD1, 6 bases. V was trimmed by 0 bases and J by 4 bases, leaving 16 bases between them. The CDR3 runs 16 residues. Germline CDR1 is PRHDT and CDR2 is FYEKMQ (reference sequence). This CDR3 is CASSLGHPGRGYEQYF. CDR3 coding DNA: TGTGCCAGCAGCTTAGGCCACCCGGGCAGGGGTTACGAGCAGTACTTC.

The chain has TRBV7-9 and TRBJ2-3; TRBD2 might be the D (6 bases). V was clipped by 0 bases and J by 0 bases, with 10 bases between them. This CDR3 region has 16 residues. From germline, CDR1 is SEHNR and CDR2 FQNEAQ (reference sequence). CDR3 nucleotides: TGTGCCAGCAGCTTAGCGGGAGGCCCTAGCACAGATACGCAGTATTTT. It yields the protein CASSLAGGPSTDTQYF.

This clone was seen more than once but under ten times. V is TRBV2 and J is TRBJ2-2, with TRBD2 as a possible D gene (6 bases). This CDR3 is built from 16 residues. The V end lost 6 bases, the J end lost 0 bases, and 14 bases lay between the germline ends. Germline V lookup: CDR1 SNHLY, CDR2 FYNNEI. CDR3 loop: CASREGPITNTGELFF. DNA of the CDR3: TGTGCCAGCAGGGAGGGACCGATAACGAACACCGGGGAGCTGTTTTTT. The full variable domain, in which reference TRBV2 and TRBJ2-2 provide the parts outside the CDR3, is EPEVTQTPSHQVTQMGQEVILRCVPISNHLYFYWYRQILGQKVEFLVSFYNNEISEKSEIFDDQFSVERPDGSNFTLKIRSTKLEDSAMYFCASREGPITNTGELFFGEGSRLTVL.

The chain joins TRBV4-3 to TRBJ1-4; D is unclear. This CDR3 contains 16 residues. Per the germline V gene, CDR1 is LGHNA and CDR2 is YSLEER. Trimming pared 0 bases from V and 3 bases from J, leaving 11 bases between. CDR3 coding DNA: TGCGCCAGCAGCCAAGAACACACCCTGCCTAATGAAAAACTGTTTTTT. Protein: CASSQEHTLPNEKLFF.

This clone has only one observation. The chain links TRBV11-2 to TRBJ2-1; TRBD2 agrees at 8 bases. V lost 6 bases and J lost 8; bases outside the gene matches: 12. CDR3 size: 15 residues. The germline V gene encodes CDR1 SGHAT and CDR2 FQNNGV. In DNA, the CDR3 is TGTGCCAGCAGAAGGGGGGGACTAGATATGGATGAGCAGTTCTTC. This sequence encodes CASRRGGLDMDEQFF.

V is TRBV19 and J is TRBJ1-5, with D perhaps matching TRBD1 (5 bases). The CDR3 has 14 amino acids. Germline loops: CDR1 LNHDA, CDR2 SQIVND (reference sequence). V was pared by 5 bases and J by 4 bases, with 12 bases between. Here the CDR3 reads CASSGRGGNQPQHF. The CDR3 DNA sequence: TGTGCCAGTAGTGGGAGGGGCGGTAATCAGCCCCAGCATTTT.

The chain has TRBV3-1 (or the pseudogene TRBV3-2) and TRBJ1-6; 12 bases are a match to TRBD1. This CDR3 spans 18 amino acids. The germline gives CDR1 LGHDT, CDR2 YNNKEL (reference sequence). V trimming: 3 bases; J trimming: 10 bases; junction bases outside the gene matches: 13. DNA of the CDR3: TGTGCCAGCAGCCACCTCCCGGGACAGGGGGCGCGTCGATCACCCCTCCACTTT. Protein: CASSHLPGQGARRSPLHF.

J is TRBJ1-1 and V is TRBV11-2; the D is unclear. The CDR3 is made up of 15 amino acids. Germline-derived CDR1 and CDR2 are SGHAT and FQNNGV. Trimming cost V 1 base and J 1 base, with 10 bases left between them. CDR3 in DNA: TGTGCCAGCAGCTTAGCCGGCAGGCCGAACACTGAAGCTTTCTTT. It translates to CASSLAGRPNTEAFF.

The V call is TRBV12-3 or TRBV12-4, the J call TRBJ1-5; D remains ambiguous. With 3 bases removed from V and 2 bases from J, the gap between germline ends came to 5 bases. The CDR3 has 13 residues. In DNA, the CDR3 is TGTGCCAGCAGTTTGCGGGGCAATCAGCCCCAGCATTTT. Protein product: CASSLRGNQPQHF.

The chain recombines TRBV10-3 with TRBJ2-7, with TRBD1 matching 9 bases. After removal of 4 bases from V and 3 bases from J, the junction contained 4 bases not matched to a gene. The CDR3 spans 14 residues. The germline gives CDR1 ENHRY, CDR2 SYGVKD. CDR3 residues: CAISGTGEGYEQYF. CDR3 DNA sequence: TGTGCCATCAGTGGGACAGGGGAGGGCTACGAGCAGTACTTC.

The V gene is TRBV20-1, the J gene TRBJ1-5; no definite D call. The V gene lost 4 bases and the J gene lost 3 bases, with 10 bases spanning the gap. The length of the CDR3 is 13 residues. Germline values: CDR1 DFQATT, CDR2 SNEGSKA (reference sequence). CDR3 bases: TGCAGTGCTAATGAGGCGGTCAATCAGCCCCAGCATTTT. As protein: CSANEAVNQPQHF.

This rearrangement joins TRBV6-5 to TRBJ2-5, with D tentatively TRBD1 (5 bases). V was clipped by 7 bases and J by 3 bases, with 9 bases between them. The CDR3 extends over 12 amino acids. The V gene's germline CDR1 is MNHEY and CDR2 SVGAGI. CDR3 in amino acids: CASTGMKETQYF. The CDR3 bases are TGTGCCAGCACAGGGATGAAAGAGACCCAGTACTTC.

The chain combines TRBV7-8 with TRBJ2-2; D unresolved. CDR3 length: 12 amino acids. Germline CDR1 and CDR2: SGHVS and FQNEAQ. Trimming removed 11 bases at V and 1 base at J, with 8 bases between. The CDR3 reads CAQSGNTGELFF. CDR3 nucleotide sequence: TGTGCCCAGTCAGGGAACACCGGGGAGCTGTTTTTT.

The rearrangement links TRBV23-1 to TRBJ2-7, with no clear D. TRBV23-1 falls under the ORF class, with uncertain function. V lost 0 bases and J 2 bases, leaving 5 bases between the germline ends. CDR3 size: 13 residues. CDR3 amino acids: CASSQSQTYEQYV. The CDR3 DNA reads TGCGCCAGCAGTCAATCGCAGACCTACGAGCAGTACGTC.

CDR3 sequence reads: CASSYSAGTVVGYTF. The DNA of the CDR3 is TGTGCCAGCAGTTACTCGGCCGGGACAGTTGTGGGCTACACCTTC. This sequence joins TRBV6-2 or TRBV6-3 and TRBJ1-2; 7 bases map to TRBD1. Trimming removed 0 bases from V and 8 bases from J; junction bases left unmatched: 9. The length of the CDR3 is 15 residues. Per the germline V gene, CDR1 is MNHEY and CDR2 is SVGEGT.

This clone occurred a few times. This sequence joins TRBV6-2 or TRBV6-3 and TRBJ2-3; D remains ambiguous. The germline V gene encodes CDR1 MNHEY and CDR2 SVGEGT. V was pared by 3 bases and J by 7 bases, with 8 bases between. CDR3 length equals 12 residues. The CDR3 reads CASSYRYHTQYF. The CDR3, as DNA: TGTGCCAGCAGTTATCGGTATCATACGCAGTATTTT.

J is TRBJ2-1 and V is TRBV20-1; 10 bases fit TRBD2. J gave up 2 bases and V 3 bases, and 4 bases lay outside the gene matches. Germline loops: CDR1 DFQATT, CDR2 SNEGSKA (reference sequence). This CDR3 is 15 amino acids long. In DNA form, the CDR3 reads TGCAGTGCTAGTTCTAGCGGGAGCGCCTACAATGAGCAGTTCTTC. Translated: CSASSSGSAYNEQFF.

The V gene is TRBV18, the J gene TRBJ2-3; 10 bases map to TRBD2. Looked up from germline, CDR1 is KGHSH and CDR2 is LQKENI. The junction had 4 bases not matched to a gene; V was cut back by 3 bases and J by 4 bases. The CDR3 contains 15 residues. DNA of the CDR3: TGTGCCAGCTCACCCACCAGCGGGAGGGCAGATACGCAGTATTTT. Residues: CASSPTSGRADTQYF.